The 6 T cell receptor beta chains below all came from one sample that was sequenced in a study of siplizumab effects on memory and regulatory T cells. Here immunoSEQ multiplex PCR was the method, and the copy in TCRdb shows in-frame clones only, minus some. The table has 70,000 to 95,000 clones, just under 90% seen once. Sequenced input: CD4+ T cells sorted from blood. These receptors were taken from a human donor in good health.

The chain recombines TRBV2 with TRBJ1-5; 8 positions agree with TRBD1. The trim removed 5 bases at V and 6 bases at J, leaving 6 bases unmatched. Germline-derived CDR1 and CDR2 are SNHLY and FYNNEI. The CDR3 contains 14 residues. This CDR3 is CASSRQGSGQPQHF. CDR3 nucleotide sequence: TGTGCCAGCAGTCGACAGGGGTCGGGTCAGCCCCAGCATTTT.

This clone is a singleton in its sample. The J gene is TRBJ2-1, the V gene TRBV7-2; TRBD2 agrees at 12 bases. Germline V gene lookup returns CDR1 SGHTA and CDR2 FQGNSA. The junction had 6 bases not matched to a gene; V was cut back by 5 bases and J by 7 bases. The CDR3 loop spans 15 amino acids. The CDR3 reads CASSELAGGVNEQFF. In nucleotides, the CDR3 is TGTGCCAGCAGCGAACTAGCGGGAGGAGTGAATGAGCAGTTCTTC.

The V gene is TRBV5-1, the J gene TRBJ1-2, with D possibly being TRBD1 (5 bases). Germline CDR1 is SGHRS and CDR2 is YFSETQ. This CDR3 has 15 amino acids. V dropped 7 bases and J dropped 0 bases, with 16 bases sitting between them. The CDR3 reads CASGGPGAPNYGYTF. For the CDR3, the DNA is TGCGCCAGCGGGGGACCAGGAGCTCCTAACTATGGCTACACCTTC.

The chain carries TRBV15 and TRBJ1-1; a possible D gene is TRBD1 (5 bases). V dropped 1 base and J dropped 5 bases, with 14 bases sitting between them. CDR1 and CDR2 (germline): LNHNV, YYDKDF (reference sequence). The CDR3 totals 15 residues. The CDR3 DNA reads TGTGCCACCAGCAGAGGATCTCAGGGTGTGACTGAAGCTTTCTTT. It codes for CATSRGSQGVTEAFF.

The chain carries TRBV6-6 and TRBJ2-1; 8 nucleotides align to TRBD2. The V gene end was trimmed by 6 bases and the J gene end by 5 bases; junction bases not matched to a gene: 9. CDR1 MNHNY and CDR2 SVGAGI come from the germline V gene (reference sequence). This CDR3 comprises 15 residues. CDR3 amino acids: CASSPGAGGHNEQFF. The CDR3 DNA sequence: TGTGCCAGCAGCCCCGGTGCGGGAGGCCACAATGAGCAGTTCTTC.

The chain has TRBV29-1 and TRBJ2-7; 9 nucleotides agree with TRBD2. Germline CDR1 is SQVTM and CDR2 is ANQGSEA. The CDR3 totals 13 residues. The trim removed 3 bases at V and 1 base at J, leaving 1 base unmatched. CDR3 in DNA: TGCAGCGTTGACCTAGCGGGATCCTACGAGCAGTACTTC. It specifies CSVDLAGSYEQYF.